Listed below are T cell receptor beta chains from one sample, sequenced in a study of T cells after yellow fever vaccination. TCRdb ran MiXCR on the 5' RACE reads and lists one entry per CDR3 protein. The sample includes 350,000 to 450,000 distinct CDR3 sequences, around 19% of them seen just once. Sequencing was performed on PBMCs, taken before the yellow fever booster vaccination. These receptors all stem from a young man who received the YFV17D yellow fever vaccine. Each CDR3 is given with its conserved first and last residue. The D gene is left open where the match is weak. Size is omitted from some rows. Given values are once, few, many or a class for expanded clones.

CDR3 DNA,CDR3 protein,clone size,V gene,D gene,J gene
TGCAGTGCTAGGCCAAGACAGTCGGATAGCAATCAGCCCCAGCATTTT,CSARPRQSDSNQPQHF,few,TRBV20-1,.,TRBJ1-5
TGTGCCACCAAGGCAACTAGCACCGGGGAGCTGTTTTTT,CATKATSTGELFF,few,TRBV10-3,.,TRBJ2-2
TGTGCCAGCAGTTTCAGGACCGGGACAGGGGCGAGGTCCGAGCAGTACTTC,CASSFRTGTGARSEQYF,few,TRBV12-3/TRBV12-4,TRBD1,TRBJ2-7
TGCAGTGCTAGAACTCCGGGACAGGGGAGTGAAAAACTGTTTTTT,CSARTPGQGSEKLFF,few,TRBV20-1,TRBD1,TRBJ1-4
TGTGCCAGCAGCTTGTTTGAGGGAGCGGACGAGCAGTACTTC,CASSLFEGADEQYF,few,TRBV7-3,.,TRBJ2-7
TGTGCCAGCAGCTTCCGCCAAGGGTACAATCAGCCCCAGCATTTT,CASSFRQGYNQPQHF,.,TRBV7-2,.,TRBJ1-5
TGTGCCAGCAGCATTAGCGGGGTGGATAAAGATACGCAGTATTTT,CASSISGVDKDTQYF,many,TRBV7-2,TRBD2,TRBJ2-3
TGTGCCAGCAGTTCGACAGGGTACGGCACTGAAGCTTTCTTT,CASSSTGYGTEAFF,.,TRBV6-5,TRBD1,TRBJ1-1
TGTGCCACCCGCCCGGCAGGGGCCTACGAGCAGTACTTC,CATRPAGAYEQYF,.,TRBV15,.,TRBJ2-7
TGTGCCAGTAGTATAGATTCGAGAATGAACACTGAAGCTTTCTTT,CASSIDSRMNTEAFF,.,TRBV19,.,TRBJ1-1
TGCAGTGCTAGAGATTCGAAGCGTATGAACAATGAGCAGTTCTTC,CSARDSKRMNNEQFF,many,TRBV20-1,.,TRBJ2-1
TGCGCCAGCAGCTCGGGACAACGAACCGGGGAGCTGTTTTTT,CASSSGQRTGELFF,few,TRBV5-1,.,TRBJ2-2
TGTGCCAGTAGTCCCATGGGAGGCGATACGCAGTATTTT,CASSPMGGDTQYF,.,TRBV19,.,TRBJ2-3
TGTGCCAGCTCTACCTGGGGACAGGGAGTTCGTGGCTACACCTTC,CASSTWGQGVRGYTF,.,TRBV6-6,TRBD1,TRBJ1-2
TGCAGCGTTCGGACAGGGTCGGGCGGGGAGCTGTTTTTT,CSVRTGSGGELFF,few,TRBV29-1,TRBD1,TRBJ2-2
TGTGCCAGCAACCTGAGGGGGCTGAACACCGGGGAGCTGTTTTTT,CASNLRGLNTGELFF,.,TRBV7-2,TRBD1,TRBJ2-2
TGTGCCAGCAGCCACCGTTCCCAGGCCGGTTATTATCACAATGAGCAGTTCTTC,CASSHRSQAGYYHNEQFF,few,TRBV4-2,.,TRBJ2-1
TGTGCCAGCAGTCCCGGACTCCAAGAGACCCAGTACTTC,CASSPGLQETQYF,many,TRBV18,.,TRBJ2-5
TGCGCCAGCAGCTGGCCGACAGGGGAGGGGACAGATACGCAGTATTTT,CASSWPTGEGTDTQYF,.,TRBV5-1,.,TRBJ2-3
TGTGCCAGCAGTTTGGTCGGGGACGGGTATGGCTACACCTTC,CASSLVGDGYGYTF,.,TRBV12-3/TRBV12-4,.,TRBJ1-2
TGTGCCAGCAGCTTGTTTAGGTTCTTCCCCTCTAGCACAGATACGCAGTATTTT,CASSLFRFFPSSTDTQYF,.,TRBV7-8,.,TRBJ2-3
TGTGCCAGCAGTAAGCGACAGGGGGCCTACGAGCAGTACTTC,CASSKRQGAYEQYF,.,TRBV6-5,TRBD1,TRBJ2-7
TGTGCCAGCAGTGTGGGCTCTGCCTACGAGCAGTACTTC,CASSVGSAYEQYF,few,TRBV6-1,.,TRBJ2-7
TGTGCCAGCAGTTACACGAAGGGGCGGGGTAGGAACTATGGCTACACCTTC,CASSYTKGRGRNYGYTF,.,TRBV6-2/TRBV6-3,.,TRBJ1-2
TGCGCCAGCAGCCCTCCTACTCTAGCGGGGGGGCCGTTTACCGGGGAGCTGTTTTTT,CASSPPTLAGGPFTGELFF,once,TRBV23-1,TRBD2,TRBJ2-2
TGCGCCAGCAGCTTCGGACTAGCGGGGGGATTAAACACCGGGGAGCTGTTTTTT,CASSFGLAGGLNTGELFF,.,TRBV5-1,TRBD2,TRBJ2-2
TGTGCCAGCAGTCGAGGACTAGCGGGGGACCGGGAGACCCAGTACTTC,CASSRGLAGDRETQYF,.,TRBV27,TRBD2,TRBJ2-5
TGCGCCAGCAGCCAGGATGGGGCAGGGCGAGAGACCCAGTACTTC,CASSQDGAGRETQYF,.,TRBV5-1,.,TRBJ2-5
TGTGCCAGCAGCTTAGGGACACCCTACAATGAGCAGTTCTTC,CASSLGTPYNEQFF,.,TRBV7-9,.,TRBJ2-1
TGTGCCAGCAGTTTATCCAGGGGAGGAACCGGGGAGCTGTTTTTT,CASSLSRGGTGELFF,.,TRBV28,.,TRBJ2-2
TGCGCCAGCAGCTTGGCCGGTGTTGCCGCACGAGAGACCCAGTACTTC,CASSLAGVAARETQYF,few,TRBV5-1,.,TRBJ2-5
TGTGCCAGCACCCGGGACAGGGCGTATGAGCAGTTCTTC,CASTRDRAYEQFF,.,TRBV6-2/TRBV6-3,TRBD1,TRBJ2-1
TGCGCCAGCAGCCTGAGGGGCAGTAGCAATCAGCCCCAGCATTTT,CASSLRGSSNQPQHF,few,TRBV4-1,.,TRBJ1-5
TGTGCCAGCAGCCCTACGCGGGGATCCGCGGGGAACATTCAGTACTTC,CASSPTRGSAGNIQYF,many,TRBV7-2,.,TRBJ2-4
TGTGCCAGCACCCCGACAGGGTTTGAAGCTTTCTTT,CASTPTGFEAFF,.,TRBV12-3/TRBV12-4,TRBD1,TRBJ1-1
TGCGCCAGCAGCCAACCGCAGCTGAACACTGAAGCTTTCTTT,CASSQPQLNTEAFF,few,TRBV4-1,.,TRBJ1-1
TGTGCCACCAGCAGAGAAGGACTTCAACAAGAGACCCAGTACTTC,CATSREGLQQETQYF,.,TRBV15,.,TRBJ2-5
TGTGCCAGCAGCTCTACTCTACCAGATACGCAGTATTTT,CASSSTLPDTQYF,.,TRBV7-2,.,TRBJ2-3
TGCGCCAGCAGCTTGGTGCAGGGTGGCGGCTATGGCTACACCTTC,CASSLVQGGGYGYTF,.,TRBV5-1,.,TRBJ1-2
TGTGCCAGCAAACTCCAAGGGGCCTACAATGAGCAGTTCTTC,CASKLQGAYNEQFF,.,TRBV6-2/TRBV6-3,.,TRBJ2-1
TGCGCCAGCAGCCGCCCGGACAGACTGAACACTGAAGCTTTCTTT,CASSRPDRLNTEAFF,.,TRBV5-1,.,TRBJ1-1
TGTGCCAGCCGGGGGGGGACAGTTCCTGAAGCTTTCTTT,CASRGGTVPEAFF,few,TRBV7-2,TRBD1,TRBJ1-1
TGTGCCAGCAGTTCAACGAACGGGGCGAACACTGAAGCTTTCTTT,CASSSTNGANTEAFF,.,TRBV28,.,TRBJ1-1
TGTGCCAGCAGCAGACCGACAGGGGGAAGGTCACCCCTCCACTTT,CASSRPTGGRSPLHF,.,TRBV5-6,TRBD1,TRBJ1-6
TGCGCCAGCAGCTTGGCACGAGCAGGGAACACTGAAGCTTTCTTT,CASSLARAGNTEAFF,.,TRBV5-1,.,TRBJ1-1
TGTGCCAGCAGTTACCGGGCCAGTGCGATGGGAGAGACCCAGTACTTC,CASSYRASAMGETQYF,few,TRBV12-3/TRBV12-4,.,TRBJ2-5
TGTGCCAGCCACCGGACAGGAGGGTTAACAGATACGCAGTATTTT,CASHRTGGLTDTQYF,few,TRBV27,.,TRBJ2-3
TGCGCCAGCAGCCAAGATACCCAGCAGGGGCGTTCTGGCTACACCTTC,CASSQDTQQGRSGYTF,.,TRBV4-3,.,TRBJ1-2
TGTGCCAGCACCAATTGGGACACCGCGAACACTGAAGCTTTCTTT,CASTNWDTANTEAFF,.,TRBV11-2,.,TRBJ1-1
TGCAGTGCTAGGAAGGGAGGAGGTGCGACAGGAAACACCATATATTTT,CSARKGGGATGNTIYF,many,TRBV20-1,.,TRBJ1-3
TGCAGCGTTGAAGCGGGACGGATGAACACTGAAGCTTTCTTT,CSVEAGRMNTEAFF,.,TRBV29-1,.,TRBJ1-1
TGTGCCAGCAGGGCCACGGACTTCTACGAGCAGTACTTC,CASRATDFYEQYF,few,TRBV6-2/TRBV6-3,.,TRBJ2-7
TGCAGTGCTCCCAGACAGGGTGGGGTGGGGACTGAAGCTTTCTTT,CSAPRQGGVGTEAFF,.,TRBV20-1,TRBD1,TRBJ1-1
TGTGCCATCAGTGAGCTGTACGGCTATGGCTACACCTTC,CAISELYGYGYTF,few,TRBV10-3,.,TRBJ1-2
TGTGCCAGCAGTCCCTCCTCTGGGGCGGGGCAGCACACTGAAGCTTTCTTT,CASSPSSGAGQHTEAFF,.,TRBV6-1,.,TRBJ1-1
TGTGCCAGCAGCCCGTGGCCGAGGAATGAGCAGTTCTTC,CASSPWPRNEQFF,.,TRBV5-4,.,TRBJ2-1